A single sample is the source of the 15 T cell receptor beta chains below, sequenced in a study of blood T cell repertoires in COVID-19. Here immunoSEQ multiplex PCR was the method, and the copy in TCRdb shows in-frame clones only, minus some. Of about 200,000 clones listed, 70% to 90% are singletons. Sample: PBMCs or T cells enriched from blood (not recorded which). These receptor sequences come from a woman aged 25 to 39 who had been exposed to COVID-19.

The rearrangement joins TRBV15 to TRBJ2-1; D may be TRBD2 (6 bases). The CDR3 length is 18 residues. V gave up 0 bases and J gave up 0 bases, with 15 bases separating them. CDR1 and CDR2 (germline): LNHNV, YYDKDF (reference sequence). The CDR3: CATSRDRWGLDSYNEQFF. CDR3 DNA sequence: TGTGCCACCAGCAGAGATCGATGGGGACTCGACTCCTACAATGAGCAGTTCTTC. Supplemented by reference TRBV15 and TRBJ2-1, the full variable domain reads DAMVIQNPRYQVTQFGKPVTLSCSQTLNHNVMYWYQQKSSQAPKLLFHYYDKDFNNEADTPDNFQSRRPNTSFCFLDIRSPGLGDTAMYLCATSRDRWGLDSYNEQFFGPGTRLTVL.

The V gene is TRBV4-1, the J gene TRBJ2-7, with 11 positions matching TRBD1. CDR1 and CDR2 from the germline V gene are MGHRA and YSYEKL. J was trimmed by 5 bases and V by 4 bases; bases with no gene match: 4. The CDR3 totals 14 residues. CDR3 DNA sequence: TGCGCCAGCAGCCCGGGACAGGGGGTGGACGAGCAGTACTTC. Encoded protein: CASSPGQGVDEQYF.

This clone came up a few times. The V call is TRBV3-1 (or the pseudogene TRBV3-2), the J call TRBJ2-7, with 8 bases lining up with TRBD2. Germline CDR1 reads LGHDT; CDR2 reads YNNKEL (reference sequence). V was pared by 6 bases and J by 3 bases, with 4 bases of the junction left unmatched. The CDR3 runs 13 residues. DNA for the CDR3: TGTGCCAGCAGACCTGGGACTAGCTACGAGCAGTACTTC. It specifies CASRPGTSYEQYF.

CDR3 in amino acids: CASSGGGQETQYF. In DNA form, the CDR3 reads TGTGCCAGCAGTGGAGGCGGACAAGAGACCCAGTACTTC. J is TRBJ2-5 and V is TRBV9, with a weak D call TRBD2 (5 bases). The CDR3 covers 13 residues. Trimming removed 5 bases at V and 2 bases at J, with 10 bases between. The germline V gene encodes CDR1 SGDLS and CDR2 YYNGEE.

CDR3 in amino acids: CASRQDRGLFSPLHF. The CDR3 nucleotides are TGTGCCAGCAGGCAGGACAGGGGGCTTTTTTCACCCCTCCACTTT. The rearrangement joins TRBV6-5 to TRBJ1-6; the match to TRBD1 covers 11 bases. Germline V gives CDR1 MNHEY, CDR2 SVGAGI. The V gene end was trimmed by 6 bases and the J gene end by 9 bases; junction bases not matched to a gene: 7. The CDR3 runs 15 residues.

With regard to this clone: Other DNA sequences in the same sample also yield this CDR3. V usage is TRBV2 and J usage is TRBJ1-4, with 7 bases matching TRBD1. Germline V gene data show CDR1 as SNHLY and CDR2 as FYNNEI. V gave up 6 bases and J gave up 0 bases; unmatched junction bases: 4. The CDR3 covers 15 residues. CDR3 region: CASRGQPATNEKLFF. The CDR3, as DNA: TGTGCCAGCAGGGGACAGCCTGCAACTAATGAAAAACTGTTTTTT. The entire variable domain, with the rest obtained from reference TRBV2 and TRBJ1-4, is as follows: EPEVTQTPSHQVTQMGQEVILRCVPISNHLYFYWYRQILGQKVEFLVSFYNNEISEKSEIFDDQFSVERPDGSNFTLKIRSTKLEDSAMYFCASRGQPATNEKLFFGSGTQLSVL.

This chain links TRBV24-1 with TRBJ2-5; a weak D match, TRBD2 (5 bases). V gave up 4 bases and J gave up 2 bases, with 10 bases separating them. The germline CDR1 and CDR2 sequences are KGHDR and SFDVKD. The CDR3 loop spans 14 amino acids. CDR3 region: CATSERTGQETQYF. In DNA, the CDR3 is TGTGCCACCAGTGAACGGACGGGGCAAGAGACCCAGTACTTC.

The chain is built from TRBV5-1 and TRBJ2-3; TRBD2 is a possible D gene (5 bases). The CDR3 spans 17 residues. The V end was cut by 4 bases, the J end by 3 bases, with 21 bases between. The germline V gene has CDR1 SGHRS and CDR2 YFSETQ. The CDR3 reads CASSPLAMNPLTDTQYF. The CDR3 DNA follows: TGCGCCAGCAGCCCTCTAGCCATGAATCCTTTGACAGATACGCAGTATTTT. Combining the CDR3 with reference TRBV5-1 and TRBJ2-3 gives the whole variable domain KAGVTQTPRYLIKTRGQQVTLSCSPISGHRSVSWYQQTPGQGLQFLFEYFSETQRNKGNFPGRFSGRQFSNSRSEMNVSTLELGDSALYLCASSPLAMNPLTDTQYFGPGTRLTVL.

As to this clone: One end of the junction fails to match germline, which may point to a read error. The identical CDR3 is also encoded by other nucleotide sequences in the sample. The chain carries TRBV18 and TRBJ2-4; D might be TRBD2 (6 bases). The CDR3 contains 18 residues. Germline V CDR1 and CDR2: KGHSH, LQKENI. CDR3 loop: CASSPEKGLNLGENIQYF. The CDR3 DNA follows: TGTGCCAGCTCACCAGAAAAGGGACTGAACCTGGGAGAAAACATTCAGTACTTT.

The gene calls are TRBV9 and TRBJ2-7, with 7 bases aligning to TRBD1. The ends lost 5 bases at V and 3 bases at J; junction bases unmatched: 11. Germline CDR1 SGDLS, CDR2 YYNGEE. The CDR3 is 15 amino acids. CDR3 protein: CASSAGGDRVYEQYF. The CDR3 coding sequence is TGTGCCAGCAGTGCCGGAGGTGACAGGGTCTACGAGCAGTACTTC.

This chain uses TRBV27 with TRBJ1-1; D unclear. Trimming removed 1 base at V and 1 base at J, with 4 bases between. Germline V gene lookup returns CDR1 MNHEY and CDR2 SMNVEV (reference sequence). The CDR3 length is 13 residues. The CDR3 DNA sequence: TGTGCCAGCAGTTTATTCCAGAACACTGAAGCTTTCTTT. It is translated as CASSLFQNTEAFF.

The rearrangement joins TRBV10-3 to TRBJ1-1; D is unclear. Germline V lookup: CDR1 ENHRY, CDR2 SYGVKD. Trimming removed 4 bases at V and 5 bases at J, with 14 bases between. The CDR3 is 14 amino acids. The CDR3 DNA sequence: TGTGCCATCAGTGGGTCGGAGGGAGGTACTGAAGCTTTCTTT. Amino acid sequence: CAISGSEGGTEAFF.

The chain is built from TRBV9 and TRBJ1-1; 7 bases match TRBD1. The ends lost 4 bases at V and 8 bases at J; junction bases unmatched: 11. Germline loops: CDR1 SGDLS, CDR2 YYNGEE. The CDR3 consists of 14 residues. The CDR3 nucleotides are TGTGCCAGCAGCTTCGACAGGGTGAGCGGGGAAGCTTTCTTT. It is translated as CASSFDRVSGEAFF.

The V gene is TRBV12-3 or TRBV12-4, the J gene TRBJ2-2; D gene unclear. The CDR3 has 13 residues. V gave up 2 bases and J gave up 5 bases, with 6 bases separating them. The CDR3 region is CASSLTQTGELFF. DNA of the CDR3: TGTGCCAGCAGTTTAACCCAGACCGGGGAGCTGTTTTTT.

This chain connects TRBV19 to TRBJ1-4, with 7 bases that match TRBD1. V shed 6 bases, J shed 0 bases, and the junction held 4 bases outside the gene matches. CDR1 and CDR2 from the germline V gene are LNHDA and SQIVND (reference sequence). CDR3 length equals 15 residues. The CDR3 DNA is TGTGCCAGTAGAGGGACAGCGGCAACTAATGAAAAACTGTTTTTT. Translated: CASRGTAATNEKLFF.